The 8 T cell receptor beta chains in this list originate from one sample, sequenced in a study of radiotherapy plus CTLA-4 blockade in lung cancer. This table comes from immunoSEQ multiplex PCR, and its TCRdb copy is limited to in-frame clones, with some not included. Here the sample spans 70,000 to 95,000 clones, about four fifths being singletons. The sample in question was peripheral blood, obtained from a patient treated with radiotherapy plus ipilimumab. The receptor set was obtained from a human donor with non-small cell lung cancer that progressed on radiotherapy plus ipilimumab.

The chain is built from TRBV28 and TRBJ2-4; tentative D call: TRBD1 (6 bases). Trimming took off 4 bases at V and 6 bases at J, with 10 bases between the two ends. This CDR3 contains 13 residues. CDR1 and CDR2 (germline): MDHEN, SYDVKM. The CDR3 DNA reads as TGTGCCAGCAGTTCCGGGACATTAAACATTCAGTACTTC. The encoded protein is CASSSGTLNIQYF.

The CDR3 is CASSALTKPSETQYF. The CDR3 DNA is TGCGCCAGCAGCGCCCTAACGAAGCCCTCAGAGACCCAGTACTTC. V and J are TRBV4-1 and TRBJ2-5; D remains unclear. CDR3 length equals 15 residues. Germline assignment: CDR1 MGHRA and CDR2 YSYEKL. Trimming took off 5 bases at V and 4 bases at J, with 17 bases between the two ends.

The gene calls are TRBV28 and TRBJ2-7, with D uncertain. CDR1 is MDHEN, CDR2 SYDVKM, per germline. V lost 5 bases, J lost 1 base, and 15 bases lay in between. The CDR3 is 15 residues long. The CDR3 bases are TGTGCCAGCAGTCTGGATGAAAGCTGGTCCTACGAGCAGTACTTC. It yields the protein CASSLDESWSYEQYF.

The chain is built from TRBV5-1 and TRBJ2-5, with TRBD2 as a possible D gene (6 bases). The end of the DNA fits TRBJ2-7 better, so the J call may be wrong. The length of the CDR3 is 13 residues. Germline CDR1 reads SGHRS; CDR2 reads YFSETQ. CDR3 DNA: TGCGCCAGCAGCCGGGGGAGCTCCTACGAGCAGTACTTC. Protein sequence: CASSRGSSYEQYF.

The CDR3 DNA follows: TGTGCCATCAGTGAGTCTAGCGACCCAGATACGCAGTATTTT. Protein: CAISESSDPDTQYF. This chain uses TRBV10-3 with TRBJ2-3; D perhaps matches TRBD2 (5 bases). The CDR3 totals 14 residues. In germline, CDR1 is ENHRY, CDR2 SYGVKD. Trimming cost V 0 bases and J 4 bases, with 8 bases left between them.

The V and J genes are TRBV7-9 and TRBJ2-1, with D perhaps assigned TRBD1 or TRBD2 (6 bases each). V dropped 7 bases and J dropped 4 bases, with 20 bases sitting between them. The V gene's germline CDR1 is SEHNR and CDR2 FQNEAQ (reference sequence). The CDR3 extends over 16 amino acids. For the CDR3, the DNA is TGTGCCAGCATCCATCAAGGGGGGCAATCGTACAATGAGCAGTTCTTC. Its translation: CASIHQGGQSYNEQFF. The full variable domain, with the rest looked up from reference TRBV7-9 and TRBJ2-1, is DTGVSQNPRHKITKRGQNVTFRCDPISEHNRLYWYRQTLGQGPEFLTYFQNEAQLEKSRLLSDRFSAERPKGSFSTLEIQRTEQGDSAMYLCASIHQGGQSYNEQFFGPGTRLTVL.

This rearrangement joins TRBV11-2 to TRBJ1-3; 7 bases agree with TRBD1. V shed 3 bases and J 2 bases; nucleotides not matched to a gene: 1. CDR1 is SGHAT, CDR2 FQNNGV, per germline. The length of the CDR3 is 14 residues. CDR3 sequence reads: CASSLGTAGNTIYF. The DNA of the CDR3 is TGTGCCAGCAGCTTGGGGACAGCTGGAAACACCATATATTTT.

This clone was counted between two and nine times. The same CDR3 is also encoded by other DNA sequences in this sample. The V gene is TRBV28, the J gene TRBJ1-2, with 9 nucleotides matching TRBD1. Trimming took 4 bases from V and 8 from J; bases not matched to a gene: 5. The CDR3 has 13 residues. Germline V lookup: CDR1 MDHEN, CDR2 SYDVKM. In nucleotides, the CDR3 is TGTGCCAGCAGTTCGACGACAGGGGGAGGCTACACCTTC. It translates to CASSSTTGGGYTF.